A single sample gave rise to the 22 T cell receptor beta chains below, sequenced in a study of T cells in women clearing cervical HPV infection. TCRdb keeps only in-frame clones here, not all; method: immunoSEQ multiplex PCR. The table lists 20,000 to 25,000 clones. The sequencing input was blood buffy coat. The receptor source for this set is a woman aged 18-70 years with a cervical HPV16 infection that either progressed to CIN3+ or cleared (not recorded which).

As to this clone: With the read ending 3 residues before the CDR3 end, the germline J gene is used to fill in that end. The rearrangement joins TRBV2 to TRBJ2-5; TRBD2 is a possible D gene (7 bases). Trimming took off 8 bases at V and 5 bases at J, with 15 bases between the two ends. Germline CDR1 reads SNHLY; CDR2 reads FYNNEI. The CDR3 covers 13 residues. The part of the CDR3 DNA that was read is TGTGCCAGCGGTTCGCGGGGGCGCGAGACC. Its protein is CASGSRGRET. The full CDR3 protein reads CASGSRGRETQYF.

A note on this clone: Read sequence stops 3 residues before the CDR3 end, and the germline J gene provides the missing end. V usage is TRBV29-1 and J usage is TRBJ2-2; 7 positions match TRBD1. The CDR3 totals 15 residues. V was pared by 6 bases and J by 4 bases, with 11 bases of the junction left unmatched. The germline V gene encodes CDR1 SQVTM and CDR2 ANQGSEA. The DNA read from the CDR3 is TGCAGCGTCGCCTCAGAGGGGGCGCGCACCGGGGAG. Translation: CSVASEGARTGE. The full CDR3 sequence reads CSVASEGARTGELFF.

Remarks on this clone: The missing CDR3 end, 3 residues past where the read stops, is filled in from the germline J gene. The rearrangement uses TRBV6-2 or TRBV6-3 and TRBJ1-1; 8 bases line up with TRBD1. Germline V gene lookup returns CDR1 MNHEY and CDR2 SVGEGT. This CDR3 region has 16 residues. J was trimmed by 1 base and V by 2 bases; bases with no gene match: 6. The CDR3: CASSYRAGGRNTEAFF. The CDR3 bases that were read are TGTGCCAGCAGTTACAGGGCAGGGGGCAGGAACACTGAA.

Of note for this clone: The read ends 3 residues before the CDR3 terminus; that terminus is restored from the germline J gene. The chain is built from TRBV7-6 and TRBJ2-2; possibly TRBD2 for D (6 bases). This CDR3 has 16 amino acids. V was pared by 2 bases and J by 1 base, with 11 bases between. CDR1 is SGHVS and CDR2 is FNYEAQ in the germline V gene. The CDR3 here is CASSLRAGGNTGELFF. The covered CDR3 bases are TGTGCCAGCAGCTTAAGGGCCGGGGGGAACACCGGGGAG.

On this clone: The read finishes 3 residues shy of the CDR3 end, and the germline J gene is used to complete it. The chain joins TRBV11-3 to TRBJ1-1, with D possibly TRBD1 on 5 matching bases. V was pared by 5 bases and J by 2 bases, with 9 bases between. CDR3 length equals 13 residues. From germline, CDR1 is SGHNT and CDR2 YENEEA. The CDR3 spells CASSRGINTEAFF. Incomplete CDR3 DNA: TGTGCCAGCAGCCGGGGGATTAACACTGAA.

About this clone: The read comes to an end 3 residues before the CDR3 does, leaving the germline J gene to fill in the end. This chain links TRBV19 with TRBJ2-1, with 7 positions matching TRBD2. In germline, CDR1 is LNHDA, CDR2 SQIVND (reference sequence). The CDR3 spans 15 residues. Losses at the gene ends were 4 bases for V and 3 bases for J; bases not matched to a gene: 6. Incomplete CDR3 DNA: TGTGCCAGTAGTAAACCGGGACTACTCTACAATGAG. Its translation: CASSKPGLLYNE. The whole CDR3 is CASSKPGLLYNEQFF.

With respect to this clone: Read data end 3 residues before the CDR3 end; the end is taken from the germline J gene. The chain recombines TRBV12-5 with TRBJ1-6, with D maybe TRBD1 (5 bases). Germline V gene sequence: CDR1 LGHNT, CDR2 FRNRAP. Trimming left V 0 bases short and J 8 bases short, with 11 bases between. The CDR3 spans 15 residues. Incomplete CDR3 DNA: TGTGCTAGTGGTTTGGTACCAGGGAACGATTCACCC. This codes for CASGLVPGNDSP. Given in full, the CDR3 is CASGLVPGNDSPLHF.

The CDR3 here is CASSTTGGEGNEQFF. The CDR3 bases that were read are TGTGCCAGCAGTACTACAGGGGGCGAAGGTAATGAG. The V gene is TRBV6-4, the J gene TRBJ2-1; TRBD1 matches at 9 bases. The sequenced fragment ends 3 residues before the CDR3 boundary, so the rest is inferred from the germline J gene. The CDR3 covers 15 residues. V shed 5 bases, J shed 7 bases, and the junction held 9 bases outside the gene matches. CDR1 is MRHNA, CDR2 SNTAGT, per germline.

With respect to this clone: From the germline J gene comes the end of the CDR3, since the read stops 3 residues before it. The chain employs TRBV29-1 and TRBJ2-5; D remains ambiguous. The V end lost 4 bases, the J end lost 1 base, and 7 bases lay between the germline ends. The CDR3 consists of 12 residues. Germline V CDR1 and CDR2: SQVTM, ANQGSEA. The CDR3 loop reads CSVAQIQETQYF. The covered CDR3 bases are TGCAGCGTTGCACAGATCCAAGAGACC.

Comments on this clone: With the read ending 3 residues before the CDR3 end, the germline J gene is used to fill in that end. The V call is TRBV5-1, the J call TRBJ1-3, with TRBD1 as a possible D gene (5 bases). CDR3 length: 14 amino acids. V dropped 3 bases and J dropped 4 bases, with 11 bases sitting between them. Germline V CDR1 and CDR2: SGHRS, YFSETQ. The covered CDR3 bases are TGCGCCAGCAGCTCGCAGGGATCCGGAAACACC. Translating it yields CASSSQGSGNT. The whole CDR3 is CASSSQGSGNTIYF.

A remark on this clone: Read coverage stops 3 residues before the CDR3 terminus; the germline J gene supplies the remainder. V is TRBV2 and J is TRBJ2-7; 7 bases are a match to TRBD1. Germline loops: CDR1 SNHLY, CDR2 FYNNEI. V shed 3 bases and J 4 bases; nucleotides not matched to a gene: 6. The CDR3 consists of 14 residues. The CDR3 sequence is CASSDSGTAYEQYF. The sequenced CDR3 bases are TGTGCCAGCAGTGATTCCGGGACAGCTTACGAG.

As for this clone: The read ends 3 residues shy of where the CDR3 ends; the end is completed using the germline J gene. The chain carries TRBV7-8 and TRBJ1-1, with 7 nucleotides matching TRBD1. CDR3 length: 13 amino acids. The trim removed 4 bases at V and 4 bases at J, leaving 3 bases unmatched. The germline V gene has CDR1 SGHVS and CDR2 FQNEAQ. The covered CDR3 bases are TGTGCCAGCAGCTCCGACAGGGCCACTGAA. Translated, it gives CASSSDRATE. The entire CDR3 reads CASSSDRATEAFF.

This CDR3 is CSVARGQGGLYGYTF. Partial CDR3 DNA: TGCAGCGTTGCCCGGGGACAGGGGGGCCTATATGGC. This chain links TRBV29-1 with TRBJ1-2; 11 nucleotides line up with TRBD1. The read ends 3 residues shy of where the CDR3 ends; the end is completed using the germline J gene. After removal of 4 bases from V and 5 bases from J, the junction contained 9 bases not matched to a gene. The length of the CDR3 is 15 residues. Germline CDR1 and CDR2: SQVTM and ANQGSEA.

Comment on this clone: Read coverage stops 3 residues before the CDR3 terminus; the germline J gene supplies the remainder. The chain carries TRBV29-1 and TRBJ2-6; D unresolved. Germline loops: CDR1 SQVTM, CDR2 ANQGSEA. The V end was cut by 4 bases, the J end by 0 bases, with 10 bases between. CDR3 length: 15 amino acids. The sequenced part of the CDR3 DNA is TGCAGCGTTGGTTCAACACACTCTGGGGCCAACGTC. Translated, it gives CSVGSTHSGANV. The CDR3 as a whole reads CSVGSTHSGANVLTF. The full variable domain, its missing parts supplied by reference TRBV29-1 and TRBJ2-6, is SAVISQKPSRDICQRGTSLTIQCQVDSQVTMMFWYRQQPGQSLTLIATANQGSEATYESGFVIDKFPISRPNLTFSTLTVSNMSPEDSSIYLCSVGSTHSGANVLTFGAGSRLTVL.

Remarks on this clone: The CDR3 extends 3 residues past the end of the read, so its final part is completed from the germline J gene. The V call is TRBV20-1, the J call TRBJ2-1; maybe TRBD2 (5 bases). V was trimmed by 0 bases and J by 0 bases, leaving 15 bases between them. Germline V gene lookup returns CDR1 DFQATT and CDR2 SNEGSKA (reference sequence). The CDR3 is 17 residues long. The CDR3 protein is CSARDQPGESSYNEQFF. CDR3 DNA (partial): TGCAGTGCTAGAGATCAACCCGGGGAAAGCTCCTACAATGAG.

Note on this clone: The read is 3 residues too short to cover the CDR3 end, so that end is filled in from the germline J gene. This rearrangement joins TRBV5-1 to TRBJ2-5; D possibly corresponds to TRBD1 (6 bases). V gave up 6 bases and J gave up 4 bases, with 19 bases separating them. The germline V gene encodes CDR1 SGHRS and CDR2 YFSETQ. The length of the CDR3 is 15 residues. The covered CDR3 bases are TGCGCCAGCACCCCGGTAGGGGGAAGTACAGAGACC. This translates into CASTPVGGSTET. The complete CDR3 sequence is CASTPVGGSTETQYF.

Notes on this clone: The read finishes 3 residues shy of the CDR3 end, and the germline J gene is used to complete it. This chain links TRBV19 with TRBJ2-5, with a possible D match to TRBD1 (5 bases). Germline values: CDR1 LNHDA, CDR2 SQIVND (reference sequence). The V gene lost 5 bases and the J gene lost 5 bases, with 12 bases spanning the gap. CDR3 size: 13 residues. The CDR3 bases that were read are TGTGCCAGTAGTTGGTCCAGGGCCGAGACC. Amino acids: CASSWSRAET. The whole CDR3 protein reads CASSWSRAETQYF.

A note on this clone: The missing CDR3 end, 3 residues past where the read stops, is filled in from the germline J gene. The V gene is TRBV5-1, the J gene TRBJ2-5; 7 bases align to TRBD1. V dropped 3 bases and J dropped 4; count of bases not matched to a gene: 6. This CDR3 contains 14 residues. Germline CDR1 SGHRS, CDR2 YFSETQ. The CDR3 spells CASSSSTGPETQYF. The CDR3 bases that were read are TGCGCCAGCAGCTCTTCGACAGGGCCAGAGACC.

Comment on this clone: The CDR3 is cut off 3 residues early in the read; its end comes from the germline J gene. J is TRBJ2-3 and V is TRBV29-1; 10 positions agree with TRBD1. Trimming took 8 bases from V and 3 from J; bases not matched to a gene: 14. This CDR3 has 16 amino acids. CDR1 and CDR2 from the germline V gene are SQVTM and ANQGSEA. CDR3 DNA (partial): TGCAGCTCCATCGCCCCGGACAGGGGGATGACAGATACG. It encodes CSSIAPDRGMTDT. The full CDR3 protein is CSSIAPDRGMTDTQYF.

Turning to this clone: The DNA ends 3 residues before the CDR3 does, and the rest of the CDR3 is filled in from the germline J gene. This sequence joins TRBV19 and TRBJ1-2; 7 bases align to TRBD1. The CDR3 is 17 amino acids. Germline V gene data show CDR1 as LNHDA and CDR2 as SQIVND (reference sequence). The ends lost 2 bases at V and 3 bases at J; junction bases unmatched: 12. The CDR3 region is CASSILPWRQGDYGYTF. The sequenced part of the CDR3 DNA is TGTGCCAGTAGTATATTGCCCTGGAGACAGGGTGACTATGGC.

Remarks on this clone: The CDR3 extends 3 residues past the end of the read, so its final part is completed from the germline J gene. The chain carries TRBV29-1 and TRBJ1-5; 7 bases map to TRBD1. Losses at the gene ends were 6 bases for V and 2 bases for J; bases not matched to a gene: 10. Germline loops: CDR1 SQVTM, CDR2 ANQGSEA. This CDR3 has 15 residues. This CDR3 is CSVMEGTEGNQPQHF. The part of the CDR3 DNA that was read is TGCAGCGTCATGGAAGGGACAGAAGGCAATCAGCCC.

This CDR3 is CASSPIQGVNTEAFF. The CDR3 DNA, read in part, is TGCGCCAGCAGCCCAATTCAGGGGGTGAACACTGAA. The V gene is TRBV4-1, the J gene TRBJ1-1; 7 positions match TRBD1. The read finishes 3 residues shy of the CDR3 end, and the germline J gene is used to complete it. CDR1 and CDR2 (germline): MGHRA, YSYEKL. The CDR3 covers 15 residues. J gave up 0 bases and V 4 bases, and 5 bases lay outside the gene matches.